These T cell receptor beta chains were read from a single sample in a study of T cell responses to AZD1222 COVID-19 vaccine. Method: immunoSEQ multiplex PCR; TCRdb's copy keeps in-frame clones and lacks some. The sample lists some 120,000 clones, roughly 85% occurring once. This specimen consisted of peripheral blood, obtained on day 0 of AZD1222 vaccination. The receptor source for this set is an adult in good health. CDR3s include the opening cysteine and the closing phenylalanine or tryptophan. A D gene is named only where the DNA matches it firmly. Some rows mark clone size as missing; the rest say once, few, many or name a class of expanded clone.

TGTGCCAGCAGACCTGACAGGACCCCCGGTAACTATGGCTACACCTTC	CASRPDRTPGNYGYTF	.	TRBJ1-2	TRBV6-2/TRBV6-3	.
TGTGCCAGCAGCCAGGGGTCGGATGATAATGAAAAACTGTTTTTT	CASSQGSDDNEKLFF	.	TRBJ1-4	TRBV3-1/TRBV3-2	.
TGTGCCAGTAGTCCCGGTTGGGAGGCTTTAGGCTACACCTTC	CASSPGWEALGYTF	.	TRBJ1-2	TRBV19	.
TGTGCCAGCACCCTTGACAGGGGGCTTTCCGGCTACACCTTC	CASTLDRGLSGYTF	TRBD1	TRBJ1-2	TRBV6-5	.
TGCGCCAGCAGCTCGACGGGGGATAGCAATCAGCCCCAGCATTTT	CASSSTGDSNQPQHF	.	TRBJ1-5	TRBV5-1	once
TGTGCCAGCAGTGGCGGGACTTACACTGAAGCTTTCTTT	CASSGGTYTEAFF	.	TRBJ1-1	TRBV12-3/TRBV12-4	.
TGCGCCAGCAGCCAAGTCTTCCTCGCCGAGCAGTACTTC	CASSQVFLAEQYF	.	TRBJ2-7	TRBV4-1	few
TGTGCCTGGAGTCCGGACAGGGTTCAGCCCCAGCATTTT	CAWSPDRVQPQHF	TRBD1	TRBJ1-5	TRBV30	.
TGTGCCAGCAGCGTACCCGGGGGGGCCTCAGATACGCAGTATTTT	CASSVPGGASDTQYF	TRBD2	TRBJ2-3	TRBV9	.
TGTGCCAGCAGCTTAGTCTCAGGGTCCACTGAAGCTTTCTTT	CASSLVSGSTEAFF	.	TRBJ1-1	TRBV7-9	few
TGCGCCAGCAGCCACGAAACGGGCGGGGGGCTAGCTAACTATGGCTACACCTTC	CASSHETGGGLANYGYTF	.	TRBJ1-2	TRBV4-3	once
TGTGCCAGCAGCGTAGGTCGACAGGGAGCAACTAATGAAAAACTGTTTTTT	CASSVGRQGATNEKLFF	TRBD1	TRBJ1-4	TRBV9	.
TGTGCCAGCAGCTTGACAGATAAAGAGACCCAGTACTTC	CASSLTDKETQYF	.	TRBJ2-5	TRBV7-8	.
TGTGCTAGTGGGCCCGGGACAGGTTTTGTGGAGCAGTACTTC	CASGPGTGFVEQYF	TRBD1	TRBJ2-7	TRBV12-5	.
TGTGCCAGCAGCTCTGTTGTCGGTCGTGAAGCTTTCTTT	CASSSVVGREAFF	.	TRBJ1-1	TRBV7-9	.
TGTGCCAGCAGCTTAGTTCCGGGTATCGCCGGGGAGCTGTTTTTT	CASSLVPGIAGELFF	.	TRBJ2-2	TRBV11-2	once
TGTGCCAGCAGCGTAGACGAAGGGGGCTCCTACGAGCAGTACTTC	CASSVDEGGSYEQYF	.	TRBJ2-7	TRBV9	.
TGTGCCTGGGGTAGAGGGGAAAACACCATATATTTT	CAWGRGENTIYF	.	TRBJ1-3	TRBV30	.
TGTGCCAGCAGACCAATTACAGGTTACGAGCAGTACTTC	CASRPITGYEQYF	.	TRBJ2-7	TRBV7-2	.
TGTGCCAGCAGTAGGGGACTATCCCCGAACACTGAAGCTTTCTTT	CASSRGLSPNTEAFF	.	TRBJ1-1	TRBV6-5	few
TGTGCCAGCAGTTTGTCCAGGCACAATCAGCCCCAGCATTTT	CASSLSRHNQPQHF	.	TRBJ1-5	TRBV27	.
TGTGCCAGCCGCAAGGGCTGGGTAGTGTACAATGAGCAGTTCTTC	CASRKGWVVYNEQFF	.	TRBJ2-1	TRBV2	.
TGTGCCAGTAGTACCAGGGGGCGAGGCACTGAAGCTTTCTTT	CASSTRGRGTEAFF	TRBD1	TRBJ1-1	TRBV19	.
TGTGCCAGTAGTATAGACGGGGGACGGATTAGCAATCAGCCCCAGCATTTT	CASSIDGGRISNQPQHF	.	TRBJ1-5	TRBV19	.
TGTGCCTGCAATCGTAAGCTAGGGGACACTGAAGCTTTCTTT	CACNRKLGDTEAFF	.	TRBJ1-1	TRBV3-1/TRBV3-2	.
TGTGCCTGCGGACTCCAGTCGGGTCAGCCCCAGCATTTT	CACGLQSGQPQHF	.	TRBJ1-5	TRBV30	.
TGTGCCAGCAAGCGAAGCGGAGTCTCGGAAACTGAAGCTTTCTTT	CASKRSGVSETEAFF	.	TRBJ1-1	TRBV2	.
TGTGCCAGCAGCCTGGACAGGGTGAATGGCTACACCTTC	CASSLDRVNGYTF	TRBD1	TRBJ1-2	TRBV7-6	.
TGTGCCAGCAGCTTGAGTTGGGCGGGCATGAACACTGAAGCTTTCTTT	CASSLSWAGMNTEAFF	.	TRBJ1-1	TRBV5-8	.
TGTGCCAGCAGCTTCAGACCGGGTCAGCCCCAGCATTTT	CASSFRPGQPQHF	.	TRBJ1-5	TRBV5-8	.
TGTGCCTGGAGTGTACTTGGCAGCAATCAGCCCCAGCATTTT	CAWSVLGSNQPQHF	.	TRBJ1-5	TRBV30	.
TGTGCCAGCAGCGTAGAAGGGGACAGACAAGAACGTGTCCCTGAAGCTTTCTTT	CASSVEGDRQERVPEAFF	TRBD1	TRBJ1-1	TRBV9	.
TGTGCCATCAGTGAGTCAGAACAGGGGGCCTACGAGCAGTACTTC	CAISESEQGAYEQYF	TRBD1	TRBJ2-7	TRBV10-3	.
TGTGCCAGCTCACCACAGGGGGGGGAGAATGAAAAACTGTTTTTT	CASSPQGGENEKLFF	.	TRBJ1-4	TRBV18	.
TGTGCCAGCAATCTGGGACCCCCGAATTCACCCCTCCACTTT	CASNLGPPNSPLHF	.	TRBJ1-6	TRBV2	once
TGTGCCAGCAGGCCGACAGCTCCGGTGACTGAAGCTTTCTTT	CASRPTAPVTEAFF	.	TRBJ1-1	TRBV6-5	.
TGTGCCAGCAGTTACGGCGGGAGGACCCCAGATACGCAGTATTTT	CASSYGGRTPDTQYF	TRBD2	TRBJ2-3	TRBV6-2/TRBV6-3	.
TGCGCCAGCAGCCAAGGGACTAGCGGGGCTTACAATGAGCAGTTCTTC	CASSQGTSGAYNEQFF	TRBD2	TRBJ2-1	TRBV4-1	.
TGTGCCAGTAGTATAGAGGGACGACGAAGAGGCAATCAGCCCCAGCATTTT	CASSIEGRRRGNQPQHF	.	TRBJ1-5	TRBV19	few
TGTGCCAGCAGCTTGGAGGGCTACGAGCAGTACTTC	CASSLEGYEQYF	.	TRBJ2-7	TRBV5-6	.
TGTGCCAGCAGTCGTGGGGCTGGAGGGACCTACGAGCAGTACTTC	CASSRGAGGTYEQYF	.	TRBJ2-7	TRBV28	.
TGTGCCAGTAAGGGGATAGAGTATAATCAGCCCCAGCATTTT	CASKGIEYNQPQHF	.	TRBJ1-5	TRBV19	.
TGTGCCAGCAGTTACTCGAATGCCTATGGCTACACCTTC	CASSYSNAYGYTF	.	TRBJ1-2	TRBV6-5	.
TGTGCCAGCTCACCACAGGCGATAGCGGGGCAGCCCCAGCATTTT	CASSPQAIAGQPQHF	.	TRBJ1-5	TRBV18	few
TGCGCCAGCAGCCAAGATCCCTCAGGGGGCGTCTTTGGGGCCAACGTCCTGACTTTC	CASSQDPSGGVFGANVLTF	TRBD1	TRBJ2-6	TRBV4-1	.
TGTGCCAGCGGTCATCAGGGTCCGTACAATGAGCAGTTCTTC	CASGHQGPYNEQFF	.	TRBJ2-1	TRBV6-5	.
TGTGCCAGCTTGGGGAGAGTAAAAGAGACCCAGTACTTC	CASLGRVKETQYF	.	TRBJ2-5	TRBV18	.
TGTGCCAGTAGTGAAGCCTACGAGCAGTACTTC	CASSEAYEQYF	.	TRBJ2-7	TRBV19	few